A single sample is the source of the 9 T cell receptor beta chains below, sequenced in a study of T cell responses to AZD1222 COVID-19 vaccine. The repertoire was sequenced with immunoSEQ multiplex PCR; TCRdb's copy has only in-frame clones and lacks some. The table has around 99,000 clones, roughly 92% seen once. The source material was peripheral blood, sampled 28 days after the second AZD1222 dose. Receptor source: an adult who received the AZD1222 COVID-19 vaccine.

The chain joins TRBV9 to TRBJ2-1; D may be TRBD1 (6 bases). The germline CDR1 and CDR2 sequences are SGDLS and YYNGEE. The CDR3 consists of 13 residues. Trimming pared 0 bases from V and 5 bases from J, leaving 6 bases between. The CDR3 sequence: CASSVGTDNEQFF. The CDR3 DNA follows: TGTGCCAGCAGCGTAGGGACAGACAATGAGCAGTTCTTC.

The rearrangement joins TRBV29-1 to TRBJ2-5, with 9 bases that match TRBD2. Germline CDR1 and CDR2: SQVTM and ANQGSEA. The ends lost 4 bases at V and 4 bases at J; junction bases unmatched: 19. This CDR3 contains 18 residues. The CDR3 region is CSVGVLAGGGVRRETQYF. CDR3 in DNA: TGCAGCGTTGGTGTATTGGCGGGAGGGGGTGTTCGGAGAGAGACCCAGTACTTC. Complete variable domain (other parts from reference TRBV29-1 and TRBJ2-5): SAVISQKPSRDICQRGTSLTIQCQVDSQVTMMFWYRQQPGQSLTLIATANQGSEATYESGFVIDKFPISRPNLTFSTLTVSNMSPEDSSIYLCSVGVLAGGGVRRETQYFGPGTRLLVL.

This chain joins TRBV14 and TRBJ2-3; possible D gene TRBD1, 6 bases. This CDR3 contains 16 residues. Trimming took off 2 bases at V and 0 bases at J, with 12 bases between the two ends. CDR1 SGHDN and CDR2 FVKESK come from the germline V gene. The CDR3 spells CASSQLTGASTDTQYF. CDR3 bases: TGTGCCAGCAGCCAACTGACAGGCGCTAGCACAGATACGCAGTATTTT.

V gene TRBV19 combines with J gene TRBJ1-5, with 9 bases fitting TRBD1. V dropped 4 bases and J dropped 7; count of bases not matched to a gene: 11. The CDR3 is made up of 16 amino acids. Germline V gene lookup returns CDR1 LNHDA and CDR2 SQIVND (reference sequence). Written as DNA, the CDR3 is TGTGCCAGTAGTACCGGACAGGGGAATTGGAGGCAGCCCCAGCATTTT. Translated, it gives CASSTGQGNWRQPQHF. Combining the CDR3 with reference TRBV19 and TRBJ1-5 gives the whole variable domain DGGITQSPKYLFRKEGQNVTLSCEQNLNHDAMYWYRQDPGQGLRLIYYSQIVNDFQKGDIAEGYSVSREKKESFPLTVTSAQKNPTAFYLCASSTGQGNWRQPQHFGDGTRLSIL.

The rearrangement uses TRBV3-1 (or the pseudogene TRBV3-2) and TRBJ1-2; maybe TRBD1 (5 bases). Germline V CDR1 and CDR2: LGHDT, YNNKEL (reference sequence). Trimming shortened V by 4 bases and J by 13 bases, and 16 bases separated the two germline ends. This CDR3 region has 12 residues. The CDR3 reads CASSRLGGSCTF. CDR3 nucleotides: TGTGCCAGCAGCCGCCTCGGGGGGAGCTGCACCTTC.

The CDR3 spells CASSIGSGPGELFF. The CDR3 region has the DNA TGTGCCAGTAGTATAGGTTCAGGGCCCGGGGAGCTGTTTTTT. J is TRBJ2-2 and V is TRBV19; weak D call: TRBD1 (5 bases). The CDR3 covers 14 residues. CDR1 is LNHDA and CDR2 is SQIVND in the germline V gene (reference sequence). The V end was cut by 1 base, the J end by 6 bases, with 9 bases between. Combining the CDR3 with reference TRBV19 and TRBJ2-2 gives the whole variable domain DGGITQSPKYLFRKEGQNVTLSCEQNLNHDAMYWYRQDPGQGLRLIYYSQIVNDFQKGDIAEGYSVSREKKESFPLTVTSAQKNPTAFYLCASSIGSGPGELFFGEGSRLTVL.

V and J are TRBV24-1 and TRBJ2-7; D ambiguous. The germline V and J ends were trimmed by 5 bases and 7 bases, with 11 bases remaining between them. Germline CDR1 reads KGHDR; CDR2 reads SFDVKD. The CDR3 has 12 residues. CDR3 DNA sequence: TGTGCCACCAGTGGTCTTGCCGGGGAGCAGTACTTC. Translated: CATSGLAGEQYF.

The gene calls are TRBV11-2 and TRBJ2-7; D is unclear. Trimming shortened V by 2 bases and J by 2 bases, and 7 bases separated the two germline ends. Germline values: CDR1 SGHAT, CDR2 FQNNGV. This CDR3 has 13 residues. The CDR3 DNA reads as TGTGCCAGCAGCTTAAGATTCGCCTACGAGCAGTACTTC. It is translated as CASSLRFAYEQYF.

The CDR3 bases are TGTGCCAGCAGCTCCGGACAACAAAATTATCAGCCCCAGCATTTT. Protein: CASSSGQQNYQPQHF. The gene calls are TRBV5-8 and TRBJ1-5; tentatively, D is TRBD1 (5 bases). V was shortened by 3 bases and J by 5 bases, with 15 bases between the two germline ends. From germline, CDR1 is SGHTS and CDR2 YDEGEE. This CDR3 has 15 amino acids.